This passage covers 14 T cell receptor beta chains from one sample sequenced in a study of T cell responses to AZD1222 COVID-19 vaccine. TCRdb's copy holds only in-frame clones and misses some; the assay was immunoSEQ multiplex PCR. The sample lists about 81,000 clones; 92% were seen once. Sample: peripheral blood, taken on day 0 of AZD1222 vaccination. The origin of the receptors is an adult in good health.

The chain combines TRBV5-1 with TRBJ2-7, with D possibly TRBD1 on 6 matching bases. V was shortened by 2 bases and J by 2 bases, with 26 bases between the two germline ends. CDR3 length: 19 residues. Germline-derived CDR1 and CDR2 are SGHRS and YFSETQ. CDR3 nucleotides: TGCGCCAGCAGCTTAGACCCGCAGACCAGGGGAATAACGACCTACGAGCAGTACTTC. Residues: CASSLDPQTRGITTYEQYF.

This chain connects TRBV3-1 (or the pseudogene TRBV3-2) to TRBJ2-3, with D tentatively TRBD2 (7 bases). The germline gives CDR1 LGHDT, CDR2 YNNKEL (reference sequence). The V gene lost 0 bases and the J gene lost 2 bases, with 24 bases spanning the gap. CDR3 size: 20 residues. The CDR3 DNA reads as TGTGCCAGCAGCCAAGATCTTCGACTAGAGGGGGGGGGACTCACAGATACGCAGTATTTT. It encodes CASSQDLRLEGGGLTDTQYF.

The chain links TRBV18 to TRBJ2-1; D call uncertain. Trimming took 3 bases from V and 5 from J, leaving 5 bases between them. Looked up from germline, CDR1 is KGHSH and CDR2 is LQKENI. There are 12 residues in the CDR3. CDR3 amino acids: CASSPSHNEQFF. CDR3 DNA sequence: TGTGCCAGCTCACCCAGCCACAATGAGCAGTTCTTC.

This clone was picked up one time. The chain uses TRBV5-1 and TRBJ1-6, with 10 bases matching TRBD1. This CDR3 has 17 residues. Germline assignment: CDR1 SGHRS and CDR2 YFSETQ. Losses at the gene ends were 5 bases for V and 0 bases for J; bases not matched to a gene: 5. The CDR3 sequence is CASSQRTGGSYNSPLHF. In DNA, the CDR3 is TGCGCCAGCAGTCAGAGGACAGGGGGCTCCTATAATTCACCCCTCCACTTT.

The CDR3 bases are TGTGCCAGCAGTCCTTGGACAGCGACAGCGGTTTATGGCTACACCTTC. This translates into CASSPWTATAVYGYTF. The chain carries TRBV27 and TRBJ1-2; TRBD1 might be the D (6 bases). This CDR3 comprises 16 residues. Trimming stripped 5 bases from V and 5 bases from J, with 21 bases between. Germline V CDR1 and CDR2: MNHEY, SMNVEV (reference sequence).

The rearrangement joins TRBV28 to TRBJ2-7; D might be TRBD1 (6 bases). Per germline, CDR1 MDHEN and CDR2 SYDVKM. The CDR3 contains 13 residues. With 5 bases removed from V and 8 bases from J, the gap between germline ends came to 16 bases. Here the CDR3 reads CASSPWDTAQQYF. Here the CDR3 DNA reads TGTGCCAGCAGTCCCTGGGACACTGCGCAGCAGTACTTC.

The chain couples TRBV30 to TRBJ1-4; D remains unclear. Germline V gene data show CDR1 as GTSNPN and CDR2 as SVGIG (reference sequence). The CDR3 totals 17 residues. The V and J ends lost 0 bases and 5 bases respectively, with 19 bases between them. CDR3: CAWSVGRYQDRNEKLFF. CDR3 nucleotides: TGTGCCTGGAGTGTTGGGCGGTATCAGGACCGGAATGAAAAACTGTTTTTT.

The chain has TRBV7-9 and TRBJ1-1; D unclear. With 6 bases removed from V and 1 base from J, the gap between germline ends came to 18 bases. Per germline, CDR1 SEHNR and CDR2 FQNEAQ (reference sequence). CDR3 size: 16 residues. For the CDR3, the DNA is TGTGCCAGCAGGGTCGGGGTCGGGCGGAAGAACACTGAAGCTTTCTTT. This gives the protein CASRVGVGRKNTEAFF.

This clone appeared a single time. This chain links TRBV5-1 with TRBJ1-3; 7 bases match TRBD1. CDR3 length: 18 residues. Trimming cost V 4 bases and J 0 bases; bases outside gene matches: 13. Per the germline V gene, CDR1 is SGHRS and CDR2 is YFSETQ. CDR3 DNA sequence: TGCGCCAGCAGCCAGGGACAAACAGGGGCCGACTCTGGAAACACCATATATTTT. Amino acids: CASSQGQTGADSGNTIYF.

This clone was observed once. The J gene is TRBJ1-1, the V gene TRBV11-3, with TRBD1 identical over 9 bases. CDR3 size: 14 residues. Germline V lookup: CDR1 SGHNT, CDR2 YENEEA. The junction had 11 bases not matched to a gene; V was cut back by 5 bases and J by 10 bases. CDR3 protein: CASSPQGAPRGAFF. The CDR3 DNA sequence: TGTGCCAGCAGCCCACAGGGGGCCCCCCGGGGAGCTTTCTTT.

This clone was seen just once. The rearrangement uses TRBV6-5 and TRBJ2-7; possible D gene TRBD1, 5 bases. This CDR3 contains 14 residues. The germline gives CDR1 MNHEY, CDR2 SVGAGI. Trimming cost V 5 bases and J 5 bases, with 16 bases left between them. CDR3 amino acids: CASSNRPLWNEQYF. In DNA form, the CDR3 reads TGTGCCAGCAGTAACAGGCCACTGTGGAACGAGCAGTACTTC.

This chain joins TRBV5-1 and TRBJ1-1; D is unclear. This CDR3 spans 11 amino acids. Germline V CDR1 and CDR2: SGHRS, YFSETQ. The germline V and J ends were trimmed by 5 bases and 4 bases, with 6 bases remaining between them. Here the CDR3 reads CASREGTEAFF. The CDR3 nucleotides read TGCGCCAGCAGAGAGGGCACTGAAGCTTTCTTT.

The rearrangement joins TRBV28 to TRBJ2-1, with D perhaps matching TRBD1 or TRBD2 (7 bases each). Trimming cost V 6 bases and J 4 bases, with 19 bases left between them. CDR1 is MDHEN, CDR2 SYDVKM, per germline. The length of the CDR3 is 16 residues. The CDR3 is CASSLGEGARYNEQFF. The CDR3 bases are TGTGCCAGCAGCTTGGGGGAGGGGGCGCGGTACAATGAGCAGTTCTTC.

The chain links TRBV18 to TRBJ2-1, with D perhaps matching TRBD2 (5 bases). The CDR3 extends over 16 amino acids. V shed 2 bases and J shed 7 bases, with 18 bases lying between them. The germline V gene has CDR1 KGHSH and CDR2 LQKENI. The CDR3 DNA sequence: TGTGCCAGCTCACCATCCTTTAGGACTGAATGGAATGAGCAGTTCTTC. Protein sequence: CASSPSFRTEWNEQFF.